Presented here are 22 T cell receptor beta chains from one specimen sequenced in a study of CD8 T cells in ankylosing spondylitis. TCRdb reanalysed the 5' RACE reads using MiXCR and keeps one entry per CDR3 protein. The sample includes around 130,000 distinct CDR3 sequences, over 6.5% seen only once; the top ten take 9% to 15%. Sequenced input: blood, either unsorted or a sorted T cell fraction (not recorded which). These receptors all stem from a male donor with ankylosing spondylitis or in good health (not recorded which).

This clonotype was seen at least ten times. The genes are TRBV15 and TRBJ1-1; D is perhaps TRBD1 (5 bases). CDR3 length: 16 residues. Germline V lookup: CDR1 LNHNV, CDR2 YYDKDF (reference sequence). V was pared by 3 bases and J by 0 bases, with 14 bases between. The CDR3 region is CATSSDRKTLNTEAFF. CDR3 sequence (DNA): TGTGCCACCAGCAGCGACAGAAAGACCCTGAACACTGAAGCTTTCTTT. Complete variable domain (other parts from reference TRBV15 and TRBJ1-1): DAMVIQNPRYQVTQFGKPVTLSCSQTLNHNVMYWYQQKSSQAPKLLFHYYDKDFNNEADTPDNFQSRRPNTSFCFLDIRSPGLGDTAMYLCATSSDRKTLNTEAFFGQGTRLTVV.

This clonotype was observed at least ten times. The chain links TRBV7-9 to TRBJ2-5; D perhaps matches TRBD2 (6 bases). Per germline, CDR1 SEHNR and CDR2 FQNEAQ (reference sequence). The CDR3 loop spans 15 amino acids. V gave up 4 bases and J gave up 2 bases, with 14 bases separating them. DNA of the CDR3: TGTGCCAGCAGCTCCCCCCGACGGGAGCAAGAGACCCAGTACTTC. Its protein product is CASSSPRREQETQYF.

This clonotype was recorded at least ten times. The rearrangement links TRBV20-1 to TRBJ1-2, with TRBD1 as a possible D gene (5 bases). This CDR3 is 14 amino acids long. V was pared by 4 bases and J by 7 bases, with 19 bases between. Germline V gives CDR1 DFQATT, CDR2 SNEGSKA (reference sequence). CDR3 DNA: TGCAGTGCTAAAAGGGGCAGGGAGGAGGGTGGCTACACCTTC. The encoded protein is CSAKRGREEGGYTF.

This clonotype was seen at least ten times. V usage is TRBV12-3 or TRBV12-4 and J usage is TRBJ2-7; D not resolved. V gave up 5 bases and J gave up 7 bases, with 12 bases separating them. CDR3 size: 12 residues. In nucleotides, the CDR3 is TGTGCCAGCAGTCTTGCCGAAGGAGAGCAGTACTTC. Protein product: CASSLAEGEQYF.

In this sample, this clonotype turned up many times. The V gene is TRBV18, the J gene TRBJ2-7; D assignment may be TRBD1 or TRBD2 (6 bases each). The CDR3 runs 14 residues. Trimming pared 4 bases from V and 1 base from J, leaving 11 bases between. Germline V gives CDR1 KGHSH, CDR2 LQKENI. DNA for the CDR3: TGTGCCAGCTCACGGCGGGACAAGTCCTACGAGCAGTACTTC. Translation: CASSRRDKSYEQYF.

This clonotype appeared many times. The rearrangement uses TRBV5-1 and TRBJ2-1; the D is unclear. The germline CDR1 and CDR2 sequences are SGHRS and YFSETQ. This CDR3 has 12 amino acids. V was trimmed by 6 bases and J by 4 bases, leaving 8 bases between them. The CDR3 DNA sequence: TGCGCCAGCACCCAAAGTTACAATGAGCAGTTCTTC. Amino acid sequence: CASTQSYNEQFF.

This clonotype was recorded many times. This chain connects TRBV4-1 to TRBJ1-5; D possibly corresponds to TRBD1 (5 bases). Germline assignment: CDR1 MGHRA and CDR2 YSYEKL. CDR3 length equals 15 residues. The V end was cut by 4 bases, the J end by 5 bases, with 15 bases between. CDR3 region: CASSPYDSGDQPQHF. The DNA for the CDR3 is TGCGCCAGCAGCCCCTACGACAGCGGGGATCAGCCCCAGCATTTT.

At least ten counts were recorded for this clonotype. This rearrangement joins TRBV7-6 to TRBJ2-1; 8 bases align to TRBD1. Germline trimming cut 5 bases from V and 0 bases from J; bases unmatched to any gene: 6. The length of the CDR3 is 16 residues. Germline V lookup: CDR1 SGHVS, CDR2 FNYEAQ. CDR3 sequence reads: CASSVTGEISYNEQFF. The CDR3 DNA reads as TGTGCCAGCAGCGTGACAGGGGAGATCTCCTACAATGAGCAGTTCTTC. Together with reference TRBV7-6 and TRBJ2-1, the CDR3 gives the full variable domain: GAGVSQSPRYKVTKRGQDVALRCDPISGHVSLYWYRQALGQGPEFLTYFNYEAQQDKSGLPNDRFSAERPEGSISTLTIQRTEQRDSAMYRCASSVTGEISYNEQFFGPGTRLTVL.

This clonotype has at least ten counts. In DNA, the CDR3 is TGTGCCACCAGCAGAGATAGGCCCGGGACGTCTTCTGGGGAGCTGTTTTTT. This codes for CATSRDRPGTSSGELFF. The gene calls are TRBV15 and TRBJ2-2; possibly TRBD1 or TRBD2 for D (5 bases each). The CDR3 spans 17 residues. Germline V gene data show CDR1 as LNHNV and CDR2 as YYDKDF (reference sequence). V was clipped by 0 bases and J by 8 bases, with 19 bases between them.

This clonotype was observed many times. This rearrangement joins TRBV20-1 to TRBJ1-1; D perhaps matches TRBD1 (5 bases). The CDR3 contains 14 residues. From germline, CDR1 is DFQATT and CDR2 SNEGSKA (reference sequence). The V gene lost 1 base and the J gene lost 1 base, with 10 bases spanning the gap. In DNA form, the CDR3 reads TGCAGTGCTAGAGTCCAGGGTACGAACACTGAAGCTTTCTTT. Translating it yields CSARVQGTNTEAFF.

The sample holds many counts of this clonotype. The chain joins TRBV10-3 to TRBJ1-5; 7 bases align to TRBD1. The CDR3 spans 14 residues. J gave up 4 bases and V 4 bases, and 4 bases lay outside the gene matches. Germline-derived CDR1 and CDR2 are ENHRY and SYGVKD. The CDR3 reads CAISGAGGNQPQHF. DNA for the CDR3: TGTGCCATCAGTGGGGCAGGGGGTAATCAGCCCCAGCATTTT.

The table lists this clonotype with many counts. The V and J genes are TRBV5-8 and TRBJ1-4; no definite D call. Trimming shortened V by 3 bases and J by 4 bases, and 10 bases separated the two germline ends. The CDR3 is 14 amino acids. Germline V gene lookup returns CDR1 SGHTS and CDR2 YDEGEE. This CDR3 reads CASSSGLINEKLFF. The CDR3 coding sequence is TGTGCCAGCAGCTCCGGACTGATTAATGAAAAACTGTTTTTT.

The table lists this clonotype with a few counts. J is TRBJ2-1 and V is TRBV5-5, with 7 bases aligning to TRBD2. Germline lookup yields CDR1 SGHKS and CDR2 YYEKEE (reference sequence). Trimming at V came to 2 bases and at J to 6 bases, leaving 5 bases not matched to a gene. This CDR3 contains 14 residues. DNA for the CDR3: TGTGCCAGCAGCTTTTATGGCGGGGGCAATGAGCAGTTCTTC. Its translation is CASSFYGGGNEQFF.

Ten or more counts support this clonotype. The V call is TRBV7-6, the J call TRBJ2-5; no reliable D call. The CDR3 is 19 amino acids. V shed 0 bases and J shed 3 bases, with 23 bases lying between them. In germline, CDR1 is SGHVS, CDR2 FNYEAQ. Here the CDR3 reads CASSLAGPRPGSIKETQYF. The CDR3 bases are TGTGCCAGCAGCTTAGCAGGGCCGAGGCCGGGCTCAATTAAAGAGACCCAGTACTTC. The variable domain in full, with the rest retrieved from reference TRBV7-6 and TRBJ2-5, is GAGVSQSPRYKVTKRGQDVALRCDPISGHVSLYWYRQALGQGPEFLTYFNYEAQQDKSGLPNDRFSAERPEGSISTLTIQRTEQRDSAMYRCASSLAGPRPGSIKETQYFGPGTRLLVL.

This clonotype was observed a few times. V is TRBV12-3 or TRBV12-4 and J is TRBJ1-5; 7 bases align to TRBD1. V lost 3 bases, J lost 9 bases, and 14 bases stayed unmatched. The CDR3 runs 16 residues. This chain's CDR3 is CASSFPDRVGVWPQHF. CDR3 in DNA: TGTGCCAGCAGTTTTCCCGACAGGGTGGGGGTTTGGCCCCAGCATTTT.

At least ten counts were recorded for this clonotype. The chain is built from TRBV5-5 and TRBJ1-1, with 7 bases fitting TRBD1. J lost 8 bases, V lost 3 bases, and 10 bases had no gene match. Looked up from germline, CDR1 is SGHKS and CDR2 is YYEKEE (reference sequence). The CDR3 sequence is 14 residues long. The CDR3 nucleotides read TGTGCCAGCAGCTCGTTGACAGGGCGAAACGAAGCTTTCTTT. It codes for CASSSLTGRNEAFF.

In its sample, this clonotype was seen many times. This chain links TRBV6-2 or TRBV6-3 with TRBJ1-2; maybe TRBD1 (6 bases). Trimming took off 5 bases at V and 7 bases at J, with 23 bases between the two ends. This CDR3 is built from 16 residues. Per germline, CDR1 MNHEY and CDR2 SVGEGT. DNA for the CDR3: TGTGCCAGCAGTGAGCCGGGGGCTTTTCATTCTGTTGGCTACACCTTC. Translation gives CASSEPGAFHSVGYTF.

This clonotype has at least ten counts. As DNA, the CDR3 is TGCAGTGTACCCAGGGGGAACTATGGCTACACCTTC. This translates into CSVPRGNYGYTF. This chain uses TRBV20-1 with TRBJ1-2; 7 bases align to TRBD1. The CDR3 sequence is 12 residues long. Germline V lookup: CDR1 DFQATT, CDR2 SNEGSKA (reference sequence). J was trimmed by 2 bases and V by 7 bases; bases with no gene match: 4.

This clonotype came up many times. The chain combines TRBV7-2 with TRBJ2-2; a weak D match, TRBD1 (6 bases). Germline V gives CDR1 SGHTA, CDR2 FQGNSA. Trimming removed 1 base from V and 2 bases from J, with 8 bases in between. The CDR3 is 15 residues long. DNA for the CDR3: TGTGCCAGCAGCTTAGTACAGGGTAACACCGGGGAGCTGTTTTTT. Its protein is CASSLVQGNTGELFF.

The table lists this clonotype with many counts. The V and J genes are TRBV12-3 or TRBV12-4 and TRBJ2-5, with 8 bases lining up with TRBD1. The CDR3 covers 16 residues. V dropped 2 bases and J dropped 6; count of bases not matched to a gene: 11. For the CDR3, the DNA is TGTGCCAGCAGTTTAAGAGTCACAGGGGGGAGGAAGACCCAGTACTTC. Translating it yields CASSLRVTGGRKTQYF.

This clonotype has ten or more counts. The chain links TRBV5-5 to TRBJ2-7; tentatively, D is TRBD1 (6 bases). The CDR3 has 15 residues. CDR1 and CDR2 (germline): SGHKS, YYEKEE (reference sequence). The germline V and J ends were trimmed by 2 bases and 3 bases, with 15 bases remaining between them. CDR3: CASSFGTTNNYEQYF. The CDR3 nucleotides are TGTGCCAGCAGCTTCGGGACAACCAATAACTACGAGCAGTACTTC.

There are many counts of this clonotype. The rearrangement uses TRBV10-3 and TRBJ2-2; 7 bases line up with TRBD1. The J segment lost 5 bases and the V segment lost 4 bases, leaving 7 bases of the junction unmatched. CDR1 is ENHRY, CDR2 SYGVKD, per germline. There are 15 residues in the CDR3. CDR3 region: CAISASDRETGELFF. CDR3 coding DNA: TGTGCCATCAGTGCTTCTGACAGGGAAACCGGGGAGCTGTTTTTT.